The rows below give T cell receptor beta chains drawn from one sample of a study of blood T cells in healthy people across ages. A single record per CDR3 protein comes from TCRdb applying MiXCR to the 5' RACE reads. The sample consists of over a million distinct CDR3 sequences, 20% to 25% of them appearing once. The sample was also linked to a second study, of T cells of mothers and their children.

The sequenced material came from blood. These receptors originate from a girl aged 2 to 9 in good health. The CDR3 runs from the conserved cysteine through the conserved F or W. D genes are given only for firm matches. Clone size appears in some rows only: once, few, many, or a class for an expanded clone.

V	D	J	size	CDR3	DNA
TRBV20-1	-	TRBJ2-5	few	CSARMDSFSSYQETQYF	TGCAGTGCTAGAATGGACAGCTTTTCTTCGTACCAAGAGACCCAGTACTTC
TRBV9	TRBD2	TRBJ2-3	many	CASSPIAGGTPDTQYF	TGTGCCAGCAGTCCGATAGCGGGGGGGACCCCAGATACGCAGTATTTT
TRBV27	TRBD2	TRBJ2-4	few	CASSPIAGTAKNIQYF	TGTGCCAGCAGTCCCATAGCGGGAACGGCCAAAAACATTCAGTACTTC
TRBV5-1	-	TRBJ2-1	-	CASSLVVVANEQFF	TGCGCCAGCAGCTTGGTGGTAGTGGCCAATGAGCAGTTCTTC
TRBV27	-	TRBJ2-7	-	CASSFLQGEQYF	TGTGCCAGCAGTTTCTTGCAGGGGGAGCAGTACTTC
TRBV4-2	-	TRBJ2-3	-	CASSQEGTGATDTQYF	TGTGCCAGCAGCCAAGAGGGGACCGGGGCGACAGATACGCAGTATTTT
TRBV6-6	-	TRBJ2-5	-	CASRQGWEETQYF	TGTGCCAGCAGGCAGGGTTGGGAAGAGACCCAGTACTTC
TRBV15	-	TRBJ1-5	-	CATSRRWGEAPREDQPQHF	TGTGCCACCAGCAGAAGATGGGGGGAGGCCCCTAGAGAGGATCAGCCCCAGCATTTT
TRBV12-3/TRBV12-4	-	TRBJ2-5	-	CASSLPTGRETQYF	TGTGCCAGCAGTTTACCCACAGGGAGGGAGACCCAGTACTTC
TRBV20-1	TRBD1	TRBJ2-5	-	CSAREGKQGTETQYF	TGCAGTGCTAGAGAGGGAAAACAGGGGACGGAGACCCAGTACTTC
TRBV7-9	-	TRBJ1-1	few	CASTRKVDTEAFF	TGTGCCAGCACCCGGAAGGTGGACACTGAAGCTTTCTTT
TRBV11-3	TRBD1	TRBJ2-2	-	CASSLPGGVTGELFF	TGTGCCAGCAGCTTACCAGGGGGCGTAACCGGGGAGCTGTTTTTT
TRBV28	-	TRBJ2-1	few	CASSSPRGGLNEQFF	TGTGCCAGCAGTTCCCCTCGTGGTGGGCTCAATGAGCAGTTCTTC
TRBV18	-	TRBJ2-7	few	CASSPSVSSSLEQYF	TGTGCCAGCTCACCATCTGTTTCGTCGAGTCTCGAGCAGTACTTC
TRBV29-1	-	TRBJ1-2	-	CSGSRDNNYGYTF	TGCAGCGGGTCCAGGGATAACAACTATGGCTACACCTTC
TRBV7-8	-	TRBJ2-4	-	CASSLYPGNIQYF	TGTGCCAGCAGCTTATATCCGGGAAACATTCAGTACTTC
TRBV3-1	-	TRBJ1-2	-	CASSLLEGGRSGYTF	TGTGCCAGCAGCCTCCTGGAGGGAGGTCGATCTGGCTACACCTTC
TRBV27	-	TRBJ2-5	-	CASKFLGEETQYF	TGTGCCAGCAAGTTCCTGGGGGAAGAGACCCAGTACTTC
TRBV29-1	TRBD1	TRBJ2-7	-	CSVTDDREWDEQYF	TGCAGCGTTACCGACGACAGGGAGTGGGACGAGCAGTACTTC
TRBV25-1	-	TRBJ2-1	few	CASSVDYRDEQFF	TGTGCCAGCAGTGTGGACTATAGGGATGAGCAGTTCTTC
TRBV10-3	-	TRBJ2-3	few	CAISEGSRSTDTQYF	TGTGCCATCAGTGAAGGCTCGAGGAGCACAGATACGCAGTATTTT
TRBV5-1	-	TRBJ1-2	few	CASSLTGANSGYTF	TGCGCCAGCAGCTTGACAGGAGCGAACTCTGGCTACACCTTC
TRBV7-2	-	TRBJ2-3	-	CASSLVVPHANTQYF	TGTGCCAGCAGCTTAGTTGTGCCTCACGCCAATACGCAGTATTTT
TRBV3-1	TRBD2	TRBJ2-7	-	CASSPFLAGAYEQYF	TGTGCCAGCAGCCCATTCTTAGCGGGGGCCTACGAGCAGTACTTC
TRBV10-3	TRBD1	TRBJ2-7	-	CAISELQGVEQYF	TGTGCCATCAGTGAGTTACAGGGGGTCGAGCAGTACTTC
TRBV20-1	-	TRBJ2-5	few	CSVPRGIQETQYF	TGCAGTGTCCCAAGAGGGATCCAAGAGACCCAGTACTTC
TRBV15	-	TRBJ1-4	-	CATSRERVPNEKLFF	TGTGCCACCAGCAGAGAAAGGGTGCCTAATGAAAAACTGTTTTTT
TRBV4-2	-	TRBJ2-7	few	CASSQTIGYEQYF	TGTGCCAGCAGCCAGACAATTGGCTACGAGCAGTACTTC
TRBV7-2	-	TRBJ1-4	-	CASTAGQNEKLFF	TGTGCTAGCACCGCCGGACAGAATGAAAAACTGTTTTTT
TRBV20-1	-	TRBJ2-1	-	CSARKFTEQFF	TGCAGTGCTAGGAAGTTTACTGAGCAGTTCTTC
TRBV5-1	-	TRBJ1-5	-	CASSLEGKDQPQHF	TGCGCCAGCAGCTTGGAAGGGAAGGATCAGCCCCAGCATTTT
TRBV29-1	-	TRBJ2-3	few	CSLQVGADTQYF	TGCAGCCTTCAAGTCGGGGCAGATACGCAGTATTTT
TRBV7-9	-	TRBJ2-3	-	CAPGTSTDTQYF	TGTGCACCGGGGACTAGCACAGATACGCAGTATTTT
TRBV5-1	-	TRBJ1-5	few	CASSLTRRSNQPQHF	TGCGCCAGCAGCCTAACCCGTCGGAGCAATCAGCCCCAGCATTTT
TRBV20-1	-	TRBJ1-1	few	CSASYGPRNTEAFF	TGCAGTGCTAGTTACGGACCAAGGAACACTGAAGCTTTCTTT
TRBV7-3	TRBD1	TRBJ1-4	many	CASSLTGTGGEKLFF	TGTGCCAGCAGTCTTACGGGGACAGGTGGTGAAAAACTGTTTTTT
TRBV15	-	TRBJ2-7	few	CATSRTVDYEQYF	TGTGCCACCAGCAGGACAGTAGACTACGAGCAGTACTTC
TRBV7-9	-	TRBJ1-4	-	CASSLDSGRNEKLFF	TGTGCCAGCTCTCTTGATAGCGGGAGAAATGAAAAACTGTTTTTT
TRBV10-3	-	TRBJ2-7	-	CATYGIAGEQYF	TGTGCCACATACGGGATCGCCGGGGAGCAGTACTTC
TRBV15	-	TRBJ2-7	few	CATSRDRLAREQYF	TGTGCCACCAGCAGAGATCGGCTAGCGCGGGAGCAGTACTTC
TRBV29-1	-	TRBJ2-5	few	CSVAKQPQETQYF	TGCAGCGTCGCCAAACAGCCACAAGAGACCCAGTACTTC
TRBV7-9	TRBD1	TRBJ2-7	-	CASSLEAGGVGEQYF	TGTGCCAGCAGCTTAGAAGCAGGGGGCGTGGGCGAGCAGTACTTC
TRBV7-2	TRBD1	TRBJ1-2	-	CASSQDRADGYTF	TGTGCCAGCAGCCAGGACAGGGCCGATGGCTACACCTTC
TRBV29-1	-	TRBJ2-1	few	CSAGPLSSYNEQFF	TGCAGCGCAGGACCGTTAAGCTCCTACAATGAGCAGTTCTTC
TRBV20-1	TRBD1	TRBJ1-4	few	CSARGGQGGGKLFF	TGCAGTGCTAGAGGGGGACAGGGAGGGGGAAAACTGTTTTTT
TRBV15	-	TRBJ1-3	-	CATSSTGRLGNTIYF	TGTGCCACCAGCAGTACGGGGCGACTTGGAAACACCATATATTTT
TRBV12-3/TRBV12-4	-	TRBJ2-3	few	CASSPRGGGDTQYF	TGTGCCAGCAGTCCCCGGGGCGGAGGAGATACGCAGTATTTT
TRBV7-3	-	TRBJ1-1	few	CASSLTDVMNTEAFF	TGTGCCAGCAGCTTGACAGATGTTATGAACACTGAAGCTTTCTTT
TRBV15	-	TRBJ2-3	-	CATSRLALGSTDTQYF	TGTGCCACCAGCAGACTAGCATTAGGGAGCACAGATACGCAGTATTTT
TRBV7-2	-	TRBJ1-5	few	CASSFRSWGGWEMGQPQHF	TGTGCCAGCAGCTTCCGGTCATGGGGGGGCTGGGAGATGGGTCAGCCCCAGCATTTT
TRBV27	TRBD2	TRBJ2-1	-	CAGSSLAGGPNEQFF	TGTGCCGGCAGTTCCCTAGCGGGGGGGCCCAATGAGCAGTTCTTC
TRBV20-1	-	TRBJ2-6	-	CSAILSGANVLTF	TGCAGTGCTATACTTTCTGGGGCCAACGTCCTGACTTTC